Each of the 14 T cell receptor beta chains below was sequenced from the same sample in a study of early T cells in non-severe SARS-CoV-2 infection. One entry per CDR3 protein, called by TCRdb with MiXCR from the 5' RACE reads. Among roughly 51,000 distinct CDR3 sequences listed, 6.5% were seen once. The sample here was whole blood, taken at baseline. These receptors came from an adult who was a healthcare worker with PCR-confirmed SARS-CoV-2 infection or an uninfected control (not recorded which).

Many counts were recorded for this clonotype. The chain is built from TRBV19 and TRBJ1-2, with a possible D match to TRBD1 (5 bases). Germline lookup yields CDR1 LNHDA and CDR2 SQIVND (reference sequence). The CDR3 spans 15 residues. The V gene lost 3 bases and the J gene lost 4 bases, with 15 bases spanning the gap. The CDR3 sequence: CASSMSKGVGYGYTF. CDR3 in DNA: TGTGCCAGTAGTATGTCGAAAGGGGTTGGCTATGGCTACACCTTC.

This clonotype was seen more than once but under ten times. The chain recombines TRBV28 with TRBJ2-7; 7 nucleotides align to TRBD1. CDR1 and CDR2 (germline): MDHEN, SYDVKM. The ends lost 3 bases at V and 4 bases at J; junction bases unmatched: 3. CDR3 length equals 13 residues. DNA of the CDR3: TGTGCCAGCAGTTTGACAGGGAGATACGAGCAGTACTTC. It encodes CASSLTGRYEQYF. The full variable domain, completed using reference TRBV28 and TRBJ2-7, is DVKVTQSSRYLVKRTGEKVFLECVQDMDHENMFWYRQDPGLGLRLIYFSYDVKMKEKGDIPEGYSVSREKKERFSLILESASTNQTSMYLCASSLTGRYEQYFGPGTRLTVT.

The sample holds many counts of this clonotype. The chain has TRBV6-4 and TRBJ2-7, with 8 positions matching TRBD1. The trim removed 9 bases at V and 5 bases at J, leaving 6 bases unmatched. The CDR3 covers 12 residues. CDR1 is MRHNA, CDR2 SNTAGT, per germline. CDR3 in DNA: TGTGCCAGGAATTCGGACAGGGACGAGCAGTACTTC. Protein: CARNSDRDEQYF.

There are many counts of this clonotype. This chain connects TRBV20-1 to TRBJ2-3, with no clear D. Trimming took 2 bases from V and 8 from J, leaving 17 bases between them. Germline V gives CDR1 DFQATT, CDR2 SNEGSKA (reference sequence). The CDR3 spans 14 residues. This chain's CDR3 is CSARKRSEIGTQYF. CDR3 nucleotides: TGCAGTGCTAGAAAAAGAAGTGAGATCGGTACGCAGTATTTT.

In its sample, this clonotype was seen a few times. The rearrangement joins TRBV6-6 to TRBJ1-2; D is unresolved. The V end was cut by 8 bases, the J end by 7 bases, with 14 bases between. This CDR3 region has 12 residues. In germline, CDR1 is MNHNY, CDR2 SVGAGI (reference sequence). CDR3 region: CASVAQTAGYTF. The CDR3 nucleotides are TGTGCCAGCGTAGCGCAAACGGCTGGCTACACCTTC.

This clonotype was observed at least ten times. This chain joins TRBV12-3 or TRBV12-4 and TRBJ1-2; no clear D. Trimming stripped 5 bases from V and 4 bases from J, with 17 bases between. This CDR3 is built from 15 residues. In DNA form, the CDR3 reads TGTGCCAGCAGTCCCACCGGGGAGGCAATCTATGGCTACACCTTC. Translating it yields CASSPTGEAIYGYTF.

This clonotype was recorded at least ten times. The rearrangement uses TRBV7-2 and TRBJ2-1, with a tentative D call TRBD2 (6 bases). Germline CDR1 SGHTA, CDR2 FQGNSA. Trimming took off 1 base at V and 9 bases at J, with 16 bases between the two ends. The CDR3 runs to 15 residues. The CDR3 reads CASSLEYALGGEQFF. The CDR3 DNA sequence: TGTGCCAGCAGCTTAGAGTACGCGCTGGGGGGTGAGCAGTTCTTC.

This clonotype was seen only a few times. In DNA, the CDR3 is TGTGCCAGCAGCTCCTCCGACAGCGGGGAGCTGTTTTTT. Translating it yields CASSSSDSGELFF. The genes are TRBV11-3 and TRBJ2-2; possibly TRBD1 for D (5 bases). This CDR3 is built from 13 residues. The ends were cut back, 4 bases at V and 7 bases at J, with 10 bases in the middle. Germline CDR1 SGHNT, CDR2 YENEEA. The complete variable domain, with remaining parts taken from reference TRBV11-3 and TRBJ2-2, reads EAGVVQSPRYKIIEKKQPVAFWCNPISGHNTLYWYLQNLGQGPELLIRYENEEAVDDSQLPKDRFSAERLKGVDSTLKIQPAELGDSAVYLCASSSSDSGELFFGEGSRLTVL.

Ten or more counts support this clonotype. This sequence joins TRBV19 and TRBJ2-1; 11 bases are a match to TRBD2. The CDR3 covers 17 residues. CDR1 LNHDA and CDR2 SQIVND come from the germline V gene (reference sequence). V shed 3 bases and J 2 bases; nucleotides not matched to a gene: 6. The CDR3 region is CASSMSSGGPPYNEQFF. The CDR3 DNA reads as TGTGCCAGTAGTATGTCTAGCGGGGGGCCCCCCTACAATGAGCAGTTCTTC.

The chain employs TRBV27 and TRBJ2-6; D is uncertain. Trimming removed 4 bases at V and 0 bases at J, with 4 bases between. The CDR3 runs 14 residues. CDR1 MNHEY and CDR2 SMNVEV come from the germline V gene (reference sequence). This CDR3 is CASSWASGANVLTF. The DNA of the CDR3 is TGTGCCAGCAGTTGGGCCTCTGGGGCCAACGTCCTGACTTTC.

The table lists this clonotype with a few counts. A junction end diverges from the germline sequence, so it may reflect a read error. The chain couples TRBV11-1 to TRBJ2-1; 12 bases match TRBD2. From germline, CDR1 is SGHAT and CDR2 FQDESV (reference sequence). The CDR3 has 15 amino acids. The CDR3 region is CVSSLWTSGDDEQFF. The CDR3 region has the DNA TGTGTCAGCAGCTTATGGACTAGCGGGGACGATGAGCAGTTCTTC.

This clonotype was counted a few times. V and J are TRBV19 and TRBJ2-3; the D gene is possibly TRBD1 (5 bases). Germline V gene lookup returns CDR1 LNHDA and CDR2 SQIVND (reference sequence). Deletions cut 3 bases from V and 2 bases from J, with 18 bases between. This CDR3 has 17 amino acids. The CDR3 sequence: CASSMDDSVSNTDTQYF. The DNA for the CDR3 is TGTGCCAGTAGTATGGATGACAGCGTGTCCAACACAGATACGCAGTATTTT.

The sample holds many counts of this clonotype. The chain is built from TRBV7-3 and TRBJ1-1; maybe TRBD1 (6 bases). Germline V gene sequence: CDR1 SGHTA, CDR2 FQGTGA. The length of the CDR3 is 15 residues. Trimming removed 2 bases from V and 0 bases from J, with 10 bases in between. The CDR3 DNA follows: TGTGCCAGCAGCTTAGACAGGAAATTGAACACTGAAGCTTTCTTT. As protein: CASSLDRKLNTEAFF.

The chain combines TRBV4-1 with TRBJ2-7; D unresolved. Trimming pared 0 bases from V and 2 bases from J, leaving 8 bases between. Looked up from germline, CDR1 is MGHRA and CDR2 is YSYEKL. CDR3 length: 14 amino acids. This CDR3 reads CASSQDYGPYEQYF. DNA of the CDR3: TGCGCCAGCAGCCAAGATTACGGCCCCTACGAGCAGTACTTC.